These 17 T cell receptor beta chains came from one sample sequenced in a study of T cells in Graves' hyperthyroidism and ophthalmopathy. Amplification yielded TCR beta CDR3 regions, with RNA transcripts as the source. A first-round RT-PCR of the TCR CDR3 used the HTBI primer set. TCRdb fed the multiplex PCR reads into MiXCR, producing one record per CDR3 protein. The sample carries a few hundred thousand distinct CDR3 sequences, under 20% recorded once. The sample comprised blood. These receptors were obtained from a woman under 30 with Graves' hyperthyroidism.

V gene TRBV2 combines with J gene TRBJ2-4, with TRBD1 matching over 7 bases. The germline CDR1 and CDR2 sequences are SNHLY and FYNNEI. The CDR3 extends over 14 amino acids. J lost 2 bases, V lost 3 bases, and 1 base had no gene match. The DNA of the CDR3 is TGTGCCAGCAGTGAGACAGGGACCAAAAACATTCAGTACTTC. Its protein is CASSETGTKNIQYF.

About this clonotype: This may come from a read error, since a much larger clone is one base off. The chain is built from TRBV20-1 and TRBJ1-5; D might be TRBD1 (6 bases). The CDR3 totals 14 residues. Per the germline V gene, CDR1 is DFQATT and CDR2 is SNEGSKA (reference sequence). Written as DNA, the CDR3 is TGCAGTGCTCTACAGGGAATGGGAAATCGGCCCCAGCATTTT. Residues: CSALQGMGNRPQHF.

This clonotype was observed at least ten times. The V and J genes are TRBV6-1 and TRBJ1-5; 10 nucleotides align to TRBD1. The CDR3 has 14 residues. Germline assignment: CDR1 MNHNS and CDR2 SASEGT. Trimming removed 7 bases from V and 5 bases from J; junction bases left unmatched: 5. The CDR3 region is CASIFGQGDQPQHF. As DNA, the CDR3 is TGTGCCAGCATCTTTGGACAGGGGGATCAGCCCCAGCATTTT.

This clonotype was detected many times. CDR3 sequence: CASRRGTQGAEKLFF. CDR3 bases: TGTGCCAGCAGACGCGGGACACAGGGAGCTGAAAAACTGTTTTTT. The chain joins TRBV2 to TRBJ1-4, with a possible D match to TRBD1 (6 bases). The CDR3 extends over 15 amino acids. V was trimmed by 6 bases and J by 7 bases, leaving 18 bases between them. Germline V gene sequence: CDR1 SNHLY, CDR2 FYNNEI.

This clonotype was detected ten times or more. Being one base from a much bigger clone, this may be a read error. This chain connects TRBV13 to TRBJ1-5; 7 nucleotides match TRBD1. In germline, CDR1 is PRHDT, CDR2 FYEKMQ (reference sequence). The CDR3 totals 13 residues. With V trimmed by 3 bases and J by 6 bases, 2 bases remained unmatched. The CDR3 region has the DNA TGTGCCAGCAGCTTTGACAGGGCTCAGCCCCAGCATTTT. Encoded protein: CASSFDRAQPQHF.

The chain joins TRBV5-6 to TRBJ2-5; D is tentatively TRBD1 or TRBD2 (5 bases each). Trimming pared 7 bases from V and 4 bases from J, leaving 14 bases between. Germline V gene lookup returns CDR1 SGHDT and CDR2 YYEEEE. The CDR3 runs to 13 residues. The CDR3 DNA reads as TGTGCCAGCCTTCCGCAGGGACGAGAGACCCAGTACTTC. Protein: CASLPQGRETQYF.

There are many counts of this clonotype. The CDR3: CASRPTENYGYTF. The CDR3 nucleotides read TGTGCCAGCAGACCCACAGAGAACTATGGCTACACCTTC. This chain connects TRBV6-1 to TRBJ1-2; D is unresolved. CDR1 is MNHNS, CDR2 SASEGT, per germline. CDR3 length: 13 residues. Trimming stripped 6 bases from V and 2 bases from J, with 10 bases between.

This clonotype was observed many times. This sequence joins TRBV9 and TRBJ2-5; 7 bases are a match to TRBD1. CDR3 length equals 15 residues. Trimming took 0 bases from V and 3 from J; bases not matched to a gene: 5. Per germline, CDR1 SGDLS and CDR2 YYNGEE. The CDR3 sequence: CASSVGGGVEETQYF. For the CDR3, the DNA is TGTGCCAGCAGCGTAGGAGGGGGCGTAGAAGAGACCCAGTACTTC.

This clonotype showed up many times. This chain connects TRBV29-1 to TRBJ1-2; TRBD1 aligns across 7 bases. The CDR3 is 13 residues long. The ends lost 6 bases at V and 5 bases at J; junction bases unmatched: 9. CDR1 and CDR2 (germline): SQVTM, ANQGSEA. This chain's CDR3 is CSVEDRRTYGYTF. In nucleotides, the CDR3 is TGCAGCGTCGAGGACAGGCGTACATATGGCTACACCTTC.

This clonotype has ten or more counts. This CDR3 is CASSRTSGKETQYF. The DNA for the CDR3 is TGTGCCAGCAGTCGCACTAGCGGAAAAGAGACCCAGTACTTC. V and J are TRBV12-3 or TRBV12-4 and TRBJ2-5; 8 bases are shared with TRBD2. Germline trimming cut 5 bases from V and 3 bases from J; bases unmatched to any gene: 5. The CDR3 is 14 amino acids.

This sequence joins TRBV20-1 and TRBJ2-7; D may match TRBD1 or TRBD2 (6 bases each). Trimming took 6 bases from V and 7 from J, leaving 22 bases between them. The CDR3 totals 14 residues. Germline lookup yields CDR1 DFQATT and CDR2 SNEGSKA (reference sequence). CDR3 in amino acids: CSAPNRGRPGEQYF. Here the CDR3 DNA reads TGCAGTGCGCCGAATCGGGGGCGGCCGGGGGAGCAGTACTTC.

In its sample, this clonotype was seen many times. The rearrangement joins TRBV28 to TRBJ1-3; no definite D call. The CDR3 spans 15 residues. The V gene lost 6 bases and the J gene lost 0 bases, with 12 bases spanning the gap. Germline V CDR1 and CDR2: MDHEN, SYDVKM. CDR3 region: CASSPLPISGNTIYF. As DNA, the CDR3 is TGTGCCAGCAGCCCGCTGCCGATCTCTGGAAACACCATATATTTT.

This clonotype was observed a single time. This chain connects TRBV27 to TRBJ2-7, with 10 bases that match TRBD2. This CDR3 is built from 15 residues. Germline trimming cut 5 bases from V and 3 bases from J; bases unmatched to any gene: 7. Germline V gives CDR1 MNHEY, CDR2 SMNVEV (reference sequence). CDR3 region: CASSPYLAGGYEQYF. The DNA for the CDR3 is TGTGCCAGCAGTCCATACTTAGCGGGGGGCTACGAGCAGTACTTC.

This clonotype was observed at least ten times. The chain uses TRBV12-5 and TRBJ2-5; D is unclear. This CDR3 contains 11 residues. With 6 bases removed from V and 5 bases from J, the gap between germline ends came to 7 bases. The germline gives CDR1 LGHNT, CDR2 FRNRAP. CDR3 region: CASGFGETQYF. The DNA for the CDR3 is TGTGCTAGTGGCTTCGGGGAGACCCAGTACTTC. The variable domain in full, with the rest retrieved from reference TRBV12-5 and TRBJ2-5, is DARVTQTPRHKVTEMGQEVTMRCQPILGHNTVFWYRQTMMQGLELLAYFRNRAPLDDSGMPKDRFSAEMPDATLATLKIQPSEPRDSAVYFCASGFGETQYFGPGTRLLVL.

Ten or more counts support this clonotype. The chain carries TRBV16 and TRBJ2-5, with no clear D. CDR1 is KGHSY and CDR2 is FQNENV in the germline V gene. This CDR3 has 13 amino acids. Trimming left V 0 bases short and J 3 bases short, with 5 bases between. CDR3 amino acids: CASSQSSEETQYF. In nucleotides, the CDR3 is TGTGCCAGCAGCCAATCGTCAGAAGAGACCCAGTACTTC. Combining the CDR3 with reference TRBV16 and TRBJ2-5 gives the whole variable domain GEEVAQTPKHLVRGEGQKAKLYCAPIKGHSYVFWYQQVLKNEFKFLISFQNENVFDETGMPKERFSAKCLPNSPCSLEIQATKLEDSAVYFCASSQSSEETQYFGPGTRLLVL.

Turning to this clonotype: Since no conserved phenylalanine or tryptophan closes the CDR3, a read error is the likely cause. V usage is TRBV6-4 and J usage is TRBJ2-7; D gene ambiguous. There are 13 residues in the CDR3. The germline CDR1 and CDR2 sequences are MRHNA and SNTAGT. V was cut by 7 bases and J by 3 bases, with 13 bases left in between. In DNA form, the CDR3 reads TGTGCCAGCACTGAGGACCCGGGCTACGAGCAGTACTAC. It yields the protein CASTEDPGYEQYY.

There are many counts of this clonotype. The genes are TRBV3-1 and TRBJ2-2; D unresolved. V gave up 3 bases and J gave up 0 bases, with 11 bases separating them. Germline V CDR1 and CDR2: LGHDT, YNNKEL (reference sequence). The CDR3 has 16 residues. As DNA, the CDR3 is TGTGCCAGCAGCCAGATGGACCCTTCGAACACCGGGGAGCTGTTTTTT. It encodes CASSQMDPSNTGELFF.